This T cell receptor (beta chain) stems from a study of T cell responses to AZD1222 COVID-19 vaccine (TCRdb year 2021). For the study in its entirety: AZD1222 recipients whose second dose came at about 4 weeks and those whose second dose came at about 12 weeks were combined into one group, since spike-specific TCR depth and breadth did not differ between the two schedules. Trial participants were enrolled by age into subgroups of 18-55, 56-69 and 70-plus years, and around 150, 29 and 61 TCR-sequenced participants, respectively, were included in these subgroups. A total of 230 to 250 trial participants underwent TCR sequencing, of whom 207 received two doses of AZD1222 and about 26 received two doses of the MenACWY control vaccine.

The time point label of this sample denotes: baseline before first vaccination. Samples from vaccinated people were obtained from the UK trials COV001 and COV002, which included a single-blind randomized controlled phase 2/3 trial of AZD1222 (ChAdOx1 nCoV-19) in healthy adults. For TCRbeta chain sequencing, PBMC samples were collected from trial participants at day 0 and at day 28 after the second dose. Details on this clone: Its specific antigen is unknown. No much larger clonotype is one base removed from it; base qualities were not supplied.

Study-level results and caveats: Participants were mostly white British, with more females than males. The authors suggested clonal diversity may have been underestimated. Epitopes outside the regions mutated in the B.1.351 and B.1.1.7 variants were reportedly recognized by nearly half of the unique spike-specific TCRs. The whole spike protein was spanned by vaccine-associated CD4 TCRs, and dominant responses were seen in regions 160-218 and 743-854. Conclusions about previously exposed vaccinees were limited because only a handful of AZD1222 recipients were SARS-CoV-2 seropositive at baseline. Because no day 14 peak-response samples were available, repertoires were characterized only after the peak T cell response. In the small 56-69-year group, the increase in depth fell short of significance, most likely because of low power. After two AZD1222 doses, spike-specific TCR breadth and depth were significantly higher than at day 0 and than in MenACWY recipients.

The germline V gene provides CDR1 MNHEY and CDR2 SVGAGI. V is clipped by 6 bases and J by 1 base, and the sequence between their germline boundaries is 9 bases long. The CDR3 contains 13 residues, cysteine and phenylalanine counted. Just CDR3 DNA is preserved here, 39 bases in frame from base 1. The CDR3 regions of human TCRbeta chains were subjected to immunosequencing. Concerning the study's data processing: Repertoire TCRs were checked for matches against a reference library of SARS-CoV-2-specific TCRs that had been generated using the MIRA antigen-specificity platform. Breadth was defined as the fraction of unique TCRs that were SARS-CoV-2-associated, and depth was defined as the fraction of total T cells that were SARS-CoV-2-associated. Using the MIRA data, each spike-specific TCR was assigned both to the spike region to which the TCR was reactive and to a CD4 or CD8 class. Log10-transformed breadth and depth values were compared by one-way ANOVA with Sidak's multiple comparisons tests. TCRdb limited this immuneACCESS table to in-frame rearrangements with V and J called. A share of clones is missing; checked studies link under half to unresolved V genes, and the rest is unexplained. Clone size and V and J calls were adopted from that table, with D and trimming inferred from the DNA. This sample has about 130,000 clones in its table, and roughly 80% of those were observed once. The ten biggest clones cover about 4% of the sample.

The chain was built from TRBV6-5 and TRBJ1-2; the D gene is unclear. This receptor was identified in an adult in good health. The sequencing here drew on peripheral blood, taken on day 0 of AZD1222 vaccination. The bases are TGTGCCAGCAGCCCCGTGATTAACTATGGCTACACCTTC. Its amino acids are CASSPVINYGYTF.